This T cell receptor beta chain was retrieved from a study of cytomegalovirus exposure and HLA in healthy donors. Germline V CDR1 and CDR2: SGHNT, YYREEE (reference sequence). This CDR3 region has 13 residues. V was cut by 3 bases and J by 12 bases, with 15 bases left in between. Study-wide points: In an earlier analysis, in several hundred donors, most V segments appeared productive either ~87% or ~30% of the time. The authors later found TCR association rates varying by HLA locus, with DRB1 most and HLA-C fewest. By a later analysis, the bulk of CMV-associated TCR beta chains appeared HLA-restricted.

A multiplex PCR was run with 60 Vbeta primers and 13 Jbeta primers. Clones were sequenced by immunoSEQ multiplex PCR, and TCRdb holds only the in-frame ones, with some missing. Among some 130,000 clones listed, around 80% were seen once. Comment on this clone: Its matching antigen is unknown.

This rearrangement joins TRBV5-4 to TRBJ2-2, with D possibly matching TRBD1 (6 bases). The specimen was PBMCs. The source of this sequence is a man aged 30-40 years in good health. The CDR3 is CASSWGRDEKLFF. CDR3 nucleotide sequence: TGTGCCAGCAGCTGGGGGCGAGACGAGAAGCTGTTTTTT.